A single sample gave rise to the 21 T cell receptor beta chains below, sequenced in a study of T cell responses to AZD1222 COVID-19 vaccine. The method was immunoSEQ multiplex PCR; TCRdb's version includes in-frame clones alone and lacks a portion of them. Of over 150,000 clones listed, 90% to 95% are singletons. The sequencing used peripheral blood, collected 28 days after the second dose of the MenACWY control vaccine. The receptors stem from an adult who received the MenACWY meningococcal vaccine as a control.

The chain couples TRBV9 to TRBJ1-1; D is perhaps TRBD1 (5 bases). Germline CDR1 reads SGDLS; CDR2 reads YYNGEE. The CDR3 is made up of 15 amino acids. With 0 bases removed from V and 0 bases from J, the gap between germline ends came to 9 bases. DNA for the CDR3: TGTGCCAGCAGCGTAGGCGGGGGGATGAACACTGAAGCTTTCTTT. Translating it yields CASSVGGGMNTEAFF.

This chain connects TRBV12-5 to TRBJ2-4; D remains unclear. This CDR3 has 17 residues. Trimming stripped 0 bases from V and 0 bases from J, with 12 bases between. Germline V lookup: CDR1 LGHNT, CDR2 FRNRAP. The CDR3: CASGLVVDRLAKNIQYF. The CDR3 DNA reads TGTGCTAGTGGTTTGGTAGTTGATAGATTAGCCAAAAACATTCAGTACTTC.

This clone came up once. The chain couples TRBV20-1 to TRBJ2-3; D is ambiguous. V was clipped by 6 bases and J by 6 bases, with 4 bases between them. The CDR3 loop spans 9 amino acids. CDR1 DFQATT and CDR2 SNEGSKA come from the germline V gene (reference sequence). The CDR3 coding sequence is TGCAGTGCAGGGGATACGCAGTATTTT. The encoded protein is CSAGDTQYF.

J is TRBJ1-3 and V is TRBV25-1; D gene ambiguous. Germline-derived CDR1 and CDR2 are MGHDK and SYGVNS. Trimming removed 6 bases from V and 2 bases from J, with 8 bases in between. The CDR3 spans 13 residues. The CDR3 DNA reads TGTGCCAGCAGGAGAACCGCTGGAAACACCATATATTTT. The encoded protein is CASRRTAGNTIYF.

This chain joins TRBV7-2 and TRBJ1-2; D call uncertain. CDR1 is SGHTA and CDR2 is FQGNSA in the germline V gene. Trimming cost V 2 bases and J 7 bases, with 11 bases left between them. This CDR3 has 13 amino acids. CDR3 sequence reads: CASSLFTGSGYTF. In nucleotides, the CDR3 is TGTGCCAGCAGCTTATTCACGGGGTCTGGCTACACCTTC.

The V gene is TRBV5-1, the J gene TRBJ1-2; D might be TRBD1 (5 bases). V lost 0 bases to trimming and J lost 3 bases, with 9 bases between them. Germline CDR1 SGHRS, CDR2 YFSETQ. CDR3 length equals 14 residues. The CDR3 is CASSLAGRDYGYTF. The CDR3 nucleotides are TGCGCCAGCAGCTTGGCCGGCAGGGACTATGGCTACACCTTC.

The rearrangement uses TRBV10-2 and TRBJ2-1, with D possibly matching TRBD2 (6 bases). Trimming shortened V by 10 bases and J by 0 bases, and 13 bases separated the two germline ends. The CDR3 consists of 14 residues. CDR1 and CDR2 from the germline V gene are WSHSY and SAAADI. CDR3 loop: CATTRDSSYNEQFF. The DNA for the CDR3 is TGCGCCACCACCCGGGACTCCTCCTACAATGAGCAGTTCTTC.

This chain links TRBV19 with TRBJ2-7; D is unresolved. The length of the CDR3 is 12 residues. The germline CDR1 and CDR2 sequences are LNHDA and SQIVND (reference sequence). Trimming cost V 6 bases and J 2 bases, with 8 bases left between them. The CDR3 nucleotides read TGTGCCAGTAGGGGTAGAACCTACGAGCAGTACTTC. Its translation: CASRGRTYEQYF. Full variable domain (outside the CDR3, taken from reference TRBV19 and TRBJ2-7): DGGITQSPKYLFRKEGQNVTLSCEQNLNHDAMYWYRQDPGQGLRLIYYSQIVNDFQKGDIAEGYSVSREKKESFPLTVTSAQKNPTAFYLCASRGRTYEQYFGPGTRLTVT.

This clone was picked up one time. The chain carries TRBV4-1 and TRBJ2-5; 9 bases are shared with TRBD2. The CDR3 is 16 residues long. V trimming: 0 bases; J trimming: 7 bases; junction bases outside the gene matches: 9. CDR1 and CDR2 from the germline V gene are MGHRA and YSYEKL. CDR3 region: CASSQDRRGGHLTQYF. CDR3 DNA sequence: TGCGCCAGCAGCCAAGATCGGCGGGGGGGCCATTTGACCCAGTACTTC.

The chain joins TRBV19 to TRBJ1-1; unclear D gene. Deletions cut 3 bases from V and 5 bases from J, with 10 bases between. This CDR3 contains 13 residues. CDR1 is LNHDA and CDR2 is SQIVND in the germline V gene (reference sequence). The CDR3 loop is CASSMVQTTEAFF. CDR3 in DNA: TGTGCCAGTAGTATGGTCCAAACGACTGAAGCTTTCTTT.

The chain combines TRBV2 with TRBJ1-4; 8 positions agree with TRBD1. This CDR3 has 15 residues. Germline lookup yields CDR1 SNHLY and CDR2 FYNNEI. Trimming cost V 7 bases and J 5 bases; bases outside gene matches: 9. The CDR3 DNA follows: TGTGCCAGCAAGGTGGGACAGGTCCTAAATGAAAAACTGTTTTTT. Amino acids: CASKVGQVLNEKLFF.

V and J are TRBV11-2 and TRBJ1-6, with D hard to call. Trimming took 8 bases from V and 3 from J, leaving 11 bases between them. Germline assignment: CDR1 SGHAT and CDR2 FQNNGV. The CDR3 runs to 14 residues. The CDR3 sequence: CASRGDVYNSPLHF. CDR3 in DNA: TGTGCCAGCCGGGGTGATGTCTATAATTCACCCCTCCACTTT.

The gene calls are TRBV7-2 and TRBJ1-2, with 8 bases lining up with TRBD1. The CDR3 loop spans 14 amino acids. Germline assignment: CDR1 SGHTA and CDR2 FQGNSA. V shed 3 bases, J shed 2 bases, and the junction held 2 bases outside the gene matches. The CDR3 DNA follows: TGTGCCAGCAGCTTGACAGGGGTGAACTATGGCTACACCTTC. Translated, it gives CASSLTGVNYGYTF.

V gene TRBV10-3 combines with J gene TRBJ1-1; D is unclear. Germline V gene lookup returns CDR1 ENHRY and CDR2 SYGVKD. This CDR3 is built from 13 residues. V was clipped by 5 bases and J by 3 bases, with 10 bases between them. The CDR3 loop reads CAISTQTDTEAFF. The CDR3 DNA reads TGTGCCATCAGTACACAAACGGACACTGAAGCTTTCTTT.

The chain uses TRBV6-6 and TRBJ1-2; 9 nucleotides line up with TRBD1. Germline values: CDR1 MNHNY, CDR2 SVGAGI (reference sequence). The CDR3 is 14 amino acids. V dropped 6 bases and J dropped 4; count of bases not matched to a gene: 6. Here the CDR3 reads CASRLGQGPYGYTF. DNA of the CDR3: TGTGCCAGCAGACTCGGACAGGGGCCCTATGGCTACACCTTC.

The chain has TRBV18 and TRBJ1-1; 8 bases align to TRBD1. Germline V gene sequence: CDR1 KGHSH, CDR2 LQKENI. The CDR3 spans 14 residues. Trimming took 4 bases from V and 4 from J; bases not matched to a gene: 5. CDR3: CASSRRQGFTEAFF. The DNA of the CDR3 is TGTGCCAGCTCACGAAGACAGGGGTTCACTGAAGCTTTCTTT.

Points on this clone: Other DNA sequences within the sample encode an identical CDR3. The gene calls are TRBV12-3 or TRBV12-4 and TRBJ1-2; 7 nucleotides agree with TRBD1. Trimming took 3 bases from V and 4 from J; bases not matched to a gene: 2. This CDR3 has 13 residues. In DNA form, the CDR3 reads TGTGCCAGCAGTTTGGGGACAGTCTATGGCTACACCTTC. Amino acid sequence: CASSLGTVYGYTF.

In DNA, the CDR3 is TGTGCCAGCAGTTATGGCAGGGTCTCTGGGGCCAACGTCCTGACTTTC. Translating it yields CASSYGRVSGANVLTF. The chain recombines TRBV6-5 with TRBJ2-6, with a tentative D call TRBD1 (5 bases). Per germline, CDR1 MNHEY and CDR2 SVGAGI. V was cut by 3 bases and J by 0 bases, with 9 bases left in between. This CDR3 is built from 16 residues.

The chain has TRBV19 and TRBJ2-1, with a weak D call TRBD1 (5 bases). Trimming took 1 base from V and 7 from J, leaving 11 bases between them. Per the germline V gene, CDR1 is LNHDA and CDR2 is SQIVND (reference sequence). This CDR3 comprises 14 residues. The CDR3 DNA sequence: TGTGCCAGTAGTATAGGTACAGGCTATAATGAGCAGTTCTTC. This sequence encodes CASSIGTGYNEQFF.

V and J are TRBV18 and TRBJ1-3, with a tentative D call TRBD1 (6 bases). CDR1 is KGHSH and CDR2 is LQKENI in the germline V gene. V gave up 0 bases and J gave up 4 bases, with 10 bases separating them. CDR3 length: 15 residues. The CDR3 coding sequence is TGTGCCAGCTCACCACCGTCAGGGGTCGGAAACACCATATATTTT. It yields the protein CASSPPSGVGNTIYF.

The chain recombines TRBV19 with TRBJ2-2, with D perhaps TRBD2 (6 bases). Germline V gene data show CDR1 as LNHDA and CDR2 as SQIVND (reference sequence). This CDR3 has 17 residues. V was cut by 3 bases and J by 3 bases, with 17 bases left in between. CDR3 coding DNA: TGTGCCAGTAGTATGCCCTGGCGGGGCGGGGACACCGGGGAGCTGTTTTTT. It yields the protein CASSMPWRGGDTGELFF.